One and the same sample provided the 8 T cell receptor beta chains below, sequenced in a study of T cells in Graves' hyperthyroidism and ophthalmopathy (dated 2019 in TCRdb). The library came from multiplex PCR. TCRdb records Illumina HiSeq 2000 as the sequencer. Amplification of TCR beta CDR3 regions was carried out from RNA transcripts. A first-round RT-PCR of the TCR CDR3 used the HTBI primer set with the Qiagen OneStep RT-PCR kit. TCRdb ran its own pipeline on the public reads, namely fastp trimming at Q25 and MiXCR clone calling, and kept in-frame beta chains. Each record represents a unique CDR3 protein, reported with the most common genes and DNA among its rows. The table for this sample lists over 200,000 distinct CDR3 sequences; under 20% of them were counted only once. Roughly 50% of the sample is held by the ten biggest clonotypes. The sample was blood. The receptors here all came from a man in his fifties or sixties with Graves' hyperthyroidism.

The V gene is TRBV7-2, the J gene TRBJ2-7; TRBD2 aligns across 10 bases. The V gene's germline CDR1 is SGHTA and CDR2 FQGNSA. V trimming: 9 bases; J trimming: 2 bases; junction bases outside the gene matches: 10. The CDR3 extends over 15 amino acids. CDR3 sequence reads: CASCWDLAGAYEQYF. CDR3 nucleotide sequence: TGTGCCAGTTGCTGGGATCTAGCGGGAGCCTACGAGCAGTACTTC. Full variable domain (rest looked up from reference TRBV7-2 and TRBJ2-7): GAGVSQSPSNKVTEKGKDVELRCDPISGHTALYWYRQSLGQGLEFLIYFQGNSAPDKSGLPSDRFSAERTGGSVSTLTIQRTQQEDSAVYLCASCWDLAGAYEQYFGPGTRLTVT.

This clonotype was seen repeatedly, ten times or more. V usage is TRBV3-1 and J usage is TRBJ1-6; perhaps TRBD1 as D (5 bases). The CDR3 covers 15 residues. V was cut by 0 bases and J by 6 bases, with 9 bases left in between. Germline V CDR1 and CDR2: LGHDT, YNNKEL (reference sequence). CDR3 sequence reads: CASSQDRAFNSPLHF. The CDR3 bases are TGTGCCAGCAGCCAAGACAGGGCATTTAATTCACCCCTCCACTTT.

This clonotype showed up just a few times. The chain combines TRBV19 with TRBJ2-1, with 11 positions matching TRBD1. The germline V gene has CDR1 LNHDA and CDR2 SQIVND (reference sequence). With V trimmed by 4 bases and J by 0 bases, 2 bases remained unmatched. CDR3 length: 16 amino acids. The CDR3 spells CASSTGQGASYNEQFF. CDR3 in DNA: TGTGCCAGTAGTACCGGACAGGGGGCCTCCTACAATGAGCAGTTCTTC.

This clonotype has a single count. CDR3: CASSVGDRGRDTQYF. The CDR3 bases are TGTGCCAGCAGCGTAGGGGACAGGGGCAGGGATACGCAGTATTTT. The chain links TRBV9 to TRBJ2-3, with 10 bases that match TRBD1. Trimming removed 0 bases from V and 6 bases from J; junction bases left unmatched: 4. Germline V gene lookup returns CDR1 SGDLS and CDR2 YYNGEE. The length of the CDR3 is 15 residues.

The chain carries TRBV5-5 and TRBJ2-2; D perhaps matches TRBD1 (6 bases). The CDR3 runs to 16 residues. The germline V gene has CDR1 SGHKS and CDR2 YYEKEE (reference sequence). The V end lost 0 bases, the J end lost 4 bases, and 13 bases lay between the germline ends. The CDR3 coding sequence is TGTGCCAGCAGCTTGGGGTGGGGGCGCATCACCGGGGAGCTGTTTTTT. Translating it yields CASSLGWGRITGELFF.

CDR3 DNA sequence: TGTGCCAGCAGTGAGGACAGGGTCCAAGAGACCCAGTACTTC. This gives the protein CASSEDRVQETQYF. The chain joins TRBV6-1 to TRBJ2-5; 8 positions match TRBD1. V gave up 3 bases and J gave up 1 base; unmatched junction bases: 1. This CDR3 has 14 residues. The germline CDR1 and CDR2 sequences are MNHNS and SASEGT.

This clonotype has only a few counts. The genes are TRBV4-1 and TRBJ1-5; the D gene is possibly TRBD1 (6 bases). Trimming removed 1 base from V and 1 base from J, with 20 bases in between. CDR3 size: 19 residues. CDR1 and CDR2 from the germline V gene are MGHRA and YSYEKL. The DNA of the CDR3 is TGCGCCAGCAGCCAAGCCCTGTACAGGGTTGGTCCAAGCAATCAGCCCCAGCATTTT. Amino acid sequence: CASSQALYRVGPSNQPQHF.

This chain uses TRBV5-4 with TRBJ2-7; D may be TRBD2 (5 bases). Trimming took 3 bases from V and 3 from J, leaving 10 bases between them. Germline V gene lookup returns CDR1 SGHNT and CDR2 YYREEE (reference sequence). The CDR3 contains 13 residues. CDR3 amino acids: CASSWGRGYEQYF. For the CDR3, the DNA is TGTGCCAGCAGCTGGGGTCGGGGCTACGAGCAGTACTTC. The full variable domain, completed using reference TRBV5-4 and TRBJ2-7, is ETGVTQSPTHLIKTRGQQVTLRCSSQSGHNTVSWYQQALGQGPQFIFQYYREEENGRGNFPPRFSGLQFPNYSSELNVNALELDDSALYLCASSWGRGYEQYFGPGTRLTVT.